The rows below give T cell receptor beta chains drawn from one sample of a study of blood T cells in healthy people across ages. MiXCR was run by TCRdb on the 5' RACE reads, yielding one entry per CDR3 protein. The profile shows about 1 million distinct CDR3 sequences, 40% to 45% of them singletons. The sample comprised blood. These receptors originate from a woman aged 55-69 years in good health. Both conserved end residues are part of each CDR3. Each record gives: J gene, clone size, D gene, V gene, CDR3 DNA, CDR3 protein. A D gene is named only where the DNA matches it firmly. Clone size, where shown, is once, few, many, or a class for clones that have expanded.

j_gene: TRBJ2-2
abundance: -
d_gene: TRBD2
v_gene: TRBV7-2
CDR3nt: TGTGCCAGCAGCCTAGTCGCACTAGCGGGGGGGGAGCTGTTTTTT
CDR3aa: CASSLVALAGGELFF

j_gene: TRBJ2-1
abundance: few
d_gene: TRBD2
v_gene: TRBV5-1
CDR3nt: TGCGCCAGCAGCTTGGAGCTAGCGGGAGTTCGGAGCTCCTACAATGAGCAGTTCTTC
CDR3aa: CASSLELAGVRSSYNEQFF

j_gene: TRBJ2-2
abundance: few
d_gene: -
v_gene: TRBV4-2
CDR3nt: TGTGCCAGCAGCCAGCTAAGCGAAGGCACCGGGGAGCTGTTTTTT
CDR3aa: CASSQLSEGTGELFF

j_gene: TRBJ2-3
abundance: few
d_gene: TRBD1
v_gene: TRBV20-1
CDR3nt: TGCAGTGCTCGTCCGGGACAGATCACAGATACGCAGTATTTT
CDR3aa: CSARPGQITDTQYF

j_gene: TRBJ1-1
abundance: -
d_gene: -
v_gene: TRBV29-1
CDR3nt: TGCAGCGTTGACGGGGGGCTAGTGAACACTGAAGCTTTCTTT
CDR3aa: CSVDGGLVNTEAFF

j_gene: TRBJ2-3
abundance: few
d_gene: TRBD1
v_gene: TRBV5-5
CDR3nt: TGTGCCAGCAGCTGGGGACAGGGCGGGACAGATACGCAGTATTTT
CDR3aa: CASSWGQGGTDTQYF

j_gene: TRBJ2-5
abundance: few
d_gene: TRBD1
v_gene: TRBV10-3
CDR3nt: TGTGCCATCAGTGGCGACAGGGGACCCCAGGGGACCCAGTACTTC
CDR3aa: CAISGDRGPQGTQYF

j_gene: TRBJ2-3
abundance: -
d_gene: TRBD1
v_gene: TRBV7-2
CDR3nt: TGTGCCAGCAGCTTAGCGGTACAGGGGGCTACAGATACGCAGTATTTT
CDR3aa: CASSLAVQGATDTQYF

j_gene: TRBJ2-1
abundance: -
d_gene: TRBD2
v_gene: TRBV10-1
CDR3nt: TGCGCCAGCAGTGAGGGTGCGGGAGTATCCCTCAATGAGCAGTTCTTC
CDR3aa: CASSEGAGVSLNEQFF

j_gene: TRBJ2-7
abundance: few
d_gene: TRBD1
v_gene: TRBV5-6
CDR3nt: TGTGCCAGCAGCTCCGGGACAGGGGAACCCTACGAGCAGTACTTC
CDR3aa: CASSSGTGEPYEQYF

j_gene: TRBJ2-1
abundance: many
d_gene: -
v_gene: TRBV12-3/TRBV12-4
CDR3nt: TGTGCCAGCAGTTTGTCCTCGACAACCAATGAGCAGTTCTTC
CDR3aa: CASSLSSTTNEQFF

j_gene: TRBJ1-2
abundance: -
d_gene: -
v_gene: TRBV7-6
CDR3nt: TGTGCCAGCAGCTTAGGGGGCGGGGAAGGCTATGGCTACACCTTC
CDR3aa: CASSLGGGEGYGYTF

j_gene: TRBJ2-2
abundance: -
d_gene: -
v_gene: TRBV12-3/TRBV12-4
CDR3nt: TGTGCCATCCTGGACCCGAACACCGGGGAGCTGTTTTTT
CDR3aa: CAILDPNTGELFF

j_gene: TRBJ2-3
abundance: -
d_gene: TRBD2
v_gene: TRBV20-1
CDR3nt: TGCAGTGCTAGGGCTGAGCGGGGGTCCCCAGATACGCAGTATTTT
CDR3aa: CSARAERGSPDTQYF

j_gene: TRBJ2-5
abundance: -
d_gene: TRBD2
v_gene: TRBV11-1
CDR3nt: TGTGCCAGCAGCTTACCGGGACGAGCGGGATCAGAGACCCAGTACTTC
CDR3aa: CASSLPGRAGSETQYF

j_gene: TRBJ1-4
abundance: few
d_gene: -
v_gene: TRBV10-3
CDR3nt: TGTGCCATCAGCCCGGGCGGGGGTGAAAAACTGTTTTTT
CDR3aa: CAISPGGGEKLFF

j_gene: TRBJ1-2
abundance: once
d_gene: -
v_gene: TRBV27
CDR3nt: TGTGCCAGCAGTTTGGAGGGGTTGTCGTCCTATGGCTACACCTTC
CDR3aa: CASSLEGLSSYGYTF

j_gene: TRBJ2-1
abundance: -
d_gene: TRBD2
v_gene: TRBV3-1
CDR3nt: TGTGCCAGCACCCCATCCAGCGGGAGGGCCTACAATGAGCAGTTCTTC
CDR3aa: CASTPSSGRAYNEQFF

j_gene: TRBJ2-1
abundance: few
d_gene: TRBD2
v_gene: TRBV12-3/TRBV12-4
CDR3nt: TGTGCCAGCAGTTTACGGGAGGAGGGTGAGCAGTTCTTC
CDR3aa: CASSLREEGEQFF

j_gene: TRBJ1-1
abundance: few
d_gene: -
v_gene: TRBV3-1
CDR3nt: TGTGCCAGCAGCCAACGGACAGAGAACACTGAAGCTTTCTTT
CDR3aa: CASSQRTENTEAFF

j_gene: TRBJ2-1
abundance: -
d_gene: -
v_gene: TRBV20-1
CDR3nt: TGCAGTGCTAGTGTCGGGGGGCCCCAGAATGAGCAGTTCTTC
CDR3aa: CSASVGGPQNEQFF

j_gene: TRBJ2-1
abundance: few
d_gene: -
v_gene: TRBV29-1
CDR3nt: TGCAGCGTCTCCGACATCCCAGGCGAGCAGTTCTTC
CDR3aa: CSVSDIPGEQFF